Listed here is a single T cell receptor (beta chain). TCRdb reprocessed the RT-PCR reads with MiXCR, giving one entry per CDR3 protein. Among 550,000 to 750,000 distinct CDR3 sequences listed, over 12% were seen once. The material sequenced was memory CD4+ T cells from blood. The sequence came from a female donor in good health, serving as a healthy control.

The CDR3 DNA sequence: TGTGCCAGCAGTCAGAGCGGCACCAATGAGCAGTTCTTC. Protein: CASSQSGTNEQFF. This chain links TRBV5-4 with TRBJ2-1, with D perhaps matching TRBD2 (5 bases). The germline V gene has CDR1 SGHNT and CDR2 YYREEE (reference sequence). The ends were cut back, 5 bases at V and 6 bases at J, with 12 bases in the middle. CDR3 length: 13 amino acids.